This TCR beta chain was profiled in a study of CD8+ T cells in alopecia areata. Extraction of RNA preceded its reverse transcription into cDNA, which served as the sequencing template. Sequencing was performed with immunoSEQ multiplex PCR; in TCRdb, only in-frame clones are kept and a portion is missing. This table holds fewer than 250,000 clones, around two fifths found once. The treatment is: oral pan-JAK inhibitor, 5-10 mg twice daily. The CDR3 runs 18 residues. Germline CDR1 GTSNPN, CDR2 SVGIG (reference sequence). V dropped 3 bases and J dropped 0 bases, with 18 bases sitting between them. This clone was seen more than once but under ten times.

The genes are TRBV30 and TRBJ2-6; possible D gene TRBD1, 5 bases. The sample was CD4+ T cells sorted from blood, taken at approximately week 31, from a patient treated with tofacitinib. The TCR sequence derives from a human donor with alopecia areata. CDR3 residues: CAWRRYLQEPSGANVLTF. The DNA for the CDR3 is TGTGCCTGGAGGCGGTACTTACAGGAGCCCTCTGGGGCCAACGTCCTGACTTTC.